The rows below give T cell receptor beta chains drawn from one sample of a study of cytomegalovirus exposure and HLA in healthy donors. TCRdb keeps only in-frame clones here, not all; method: immunoSEQ multiplex PCR. The table shows under 150,000 clones, with about 84% occurring only once. The sequencing input was PBMCs. The source of these receptors is a male donor in good health and CMV-seronegative. CDR3s include the opening cysteine and the closing phenylalanine or tryptophan. The order of the fields is clone size, J gene, V gene, D gene, CDR3 protein, CDR3 DNA. A D gene is named only where the DNA matches it firmly. Clone size is not always given. Where it is, it says once, few, many or a class for expanded clones.

.,TRBJ1-4,TRBV13,.,CASSLLRNEKLFF,TGTGCCAGCAGCTTACTGCGTAATGAAAAACTGTTTTTT
.,TRBJ2-7,TRBV7-9,TRBD1,CASSLAGQGGEQYF,TGTGCCAGCAGCTTAGCGGGACAGGGGGGTGAGCAGTACTTC
.,TRBJ2-3,TRBV11-3,.,CASSPSAEVFPDTQYF,TGTGCCAGCAGCCCCTCAGCGGAGGTATTCCCAGATACGCAGTATTTT
.,TRBJ2-1,TRBV4-2,TRBD2,CASSQGLENEQFF,TGTGCCAGCAGCCAGGGACTAGAGAACGAGCAGTTCTTC
.,TRBJ2-7,TRBV6-6,.,CASSYSLGGEQYF,TGTGCCAGCAGTTACTCCCTGGGGGGCGAGCAGTACTTC
.,TRBJ2-7,TRBV4-1,TRBD2,CASRRSGVSYEQYF,TGCGCCAGCAGACGCAGCGGGGTCTCCTACGAGCAGTACTTC
.,TRBJ2-1,TRBV15,.,CATSRAGFSGQFF,TGTGCCACCAGCAGAGCAGGGTTTAGCGGGCAGTTCTTC
.,TRBJ2-7,TRBV28,TRBD2,CASSVTSGSSYEQYF,TGTGCCAGCAGTGTCACTAGCGGCAGCTCCTACGAGCAGTACTTC
.,TRBJ1-3,TRBV27,TRBD1,CASSRSTGGSGNTIYF,TGTGCCAGCAGTCGATCGACAGGGGGCTCTGGAAACACCATATATTTT
.,TRBJ2-3,TRBV6-6,.,CASSPGRGADTQYF,TGTGCCAGCAGCCCCGGGAGAGGGGCAGATACGCAGTATTTT
.,TRBJ1-6,TRBV2,TRBD1,CASTPGQGNNSPLHF,TGTGCCAGCACACCGGGACAGGGAAATAATTCACCCCTCCACTTT
few,TRBJ1-1,TRBV5-4,.,CASSSITVPLNTEAFF,TGTGCCAGCAGCTCAATAACAGTACCCCTGAACACTGAAGCTTTCTTT
.,TRBJ2-1,TRBV4-1,.,CASSQASPPGRVFYEQFF,TGCGCCAGCAGCCAGGCCTCCCCCCCGGGCAGGGTCTTCTATGAGCAGTTCTTC
.,TRBJ2-1,TRBV4-1,TRBD2,CASSQVPGGNEQFF,TGCGCCAGCAGCCAAGTGCCGGGGGGCAATGAGCAGTTCTTC
few,TRBJ2-1,TRBV13,.,CASSAGLASSYNEQFF,TGTGCCAGCAGTGCGGGACTCGCTAGCTCCTACAATGAGCAGTTCTTC
.,TRBJ1-4,TRBV18,.,CASSLQRGADEKLFF,TGTGCCAGCTCACTTCAGCGGGGCGCGGATGAAAAACTGTTTTTT
.,TRBJ1-4,TRBV7-9,.,CASSLVGSRAEKLFF,TGTGCCAGCAGCTTAGTTGGCAGCAGGGCTGAAAAACTGTTTTTT
few,TRBJ2-1,TRBV7-8,.,CASSLEGSPYNEQFF,TGTGCCAGCAGCTTGGAGGGATCGCCCTACAATGAGCAGTTCTTC
.,TRBJ2-7,TRBV13,TRBD1,CASSADRGRREQYF,TGTGCCAGCAGCGCAGACAGGGGGCGGAGGGAGCAGTACTTC
.,TRBJ2-7,TRBV5-4,TRBD1,CASSRLTGVDEQYF,TGTGCCAGCAGCCGACTGACAGGGGTAGACGAGCAGTACTTC
.,TRBJ1-5,TRBV19,.,CASSHYRQPNQPQHF,TGTGCCAGTAGTCATTACAGACAACCCAATCAGCCCCAGCATTTT
.,TRBJ2-1,TRBV5-6,TRBD2,CASSLSGGVDEQFF,TGTGCCAGCAGCCTTAGCGGGGGGGTGGATGAGCAGTTCTTC
.,TRBJ2-2,TRBV6-5,.,CASRGGTGELFF,TGTGCCAGCAGAGGGGGCACCGGGGAGCTGTTTTTT
.,TRBJ2-5,TRBV11-2,.,CASSLWRTPRETQYF,TGTGCCAGCAGCTTATGGAGGACCCCCCGTGAGACCCAGTACTTC
.,TRBJ2-7,TRBV7-6,TRBD1,CASSLAAGTGGTYEQYF,TGTGCCAGCAGCTTAGCTGCCGGGACAGGGGGCACCTACGAGCAGTACTTC
.,TRBJ2-7,TRBV6-5,TRBD2,CASSYSTALAGVEQYF,TGTGCCAGCAGTTACTCGACGGCCCTAGCGGGAGTTGAGCAGTACTTC
.,TRBJ1-1,TRBV6-5,.,CASSQHVRGAEAFF,TGTGCCAGCAGCCAGCACGTCCGGGGGGCTGAAGCTTTCTTT
.,TRBJ2-7,TRBV7-3,.,CASSLIPGCAYEQYF,TGTGCCAGCAGCCTAATTCCAGGGTGCGCCTACGAGCAGTACTTC
.,TRBJ1-5,TRBV6-4,TRBD1,CASSAALGQGGSNNQPQHF,TGTGCCAGCAGTGCCGCCCTTGGACAGGGTGGATCTAACAATCAGCCCCAGCATTTT
.,TRBJ1-3,TRBV27,.,CASSLAGPHSGNTIYF,TGTGCCAGCAGTTTAGCAGGGCCCCACTCTGGAAACACCATATATTTT
once,TRBJ2-1,TRBV7-7,TRBD1,CASSLGQGADNEQFF,TGTGCTAGCAGCTTGGGACAGGGGGCGGACAATGAGCAGTTCTTC
.,TRBJ2-7,TRBV4-1,TRBD2,CASSQLIAGAYEQYF,TGCGCCAGCAGCCAGCTGATAGCGGGAGCCTACGAGCAGTACTTC
.,TRBJ1-2,TRBV10-3,.,CAISEKQQRVYGYTF,TGTGCCATCAGTGAGAAACAACAGCGGGTCTATGGCTACACCTTC
.,TRBJ1-5,TRBV6-6,TRBD1,CASSRGQGEGNQPQHF,TGTGCCAGCAGTAGGGGACAGGGCGAGGGCAATCAGCCCCAGCATTTT
once,TRBJ1-1,TRBV11-2,.,CASSSGGTAEAFF,TGTGCCAGCAGCTCAGGAGGGACGGCTGAAGCTTTCTTT
once,TRBJ2-7,TRBV27,TRBD1,CASSFRTGEYEQYF,TGTGCCAGCAGTTTTAGAACAGGGGAATACGAGCAGTACTTC
few,TRBJ2-1,TRBV6-1,.,CASSESWGGALNEQFF,TGTGCCAGCAGTGAATCCTGGGGGGGGGCGCTTAATGAGCAGTTCTTC
.,TRBJ2-7,TRBV11-2,.,CASSFPVGHPYF,TGTGCCAGCAGCTTCCCGGTGGGACATCCGTACTTC
once,TRBJ2-6,TRBV18,TRBD1,CASSLHRAGGFLSGANVLTF,TGTGCCAGCTCACTCCACCGGGCAGGGGGTTTCCTCTCTGGGGCCAACGTCCTGACTTTC
.,TRBJ1-4,TRBV25-1,.,CASSESGSTVKLFF,TGTGCCAGCAGTGAATCGGGGAGTACCGTAAAACTGTTTTTT
.,TRBJ1-1,TRBV7-9,.,CASMILTQNTEAFF,TGTGCCAGCATGATATTGACACAGAACACTGAAGCTTTCTTT
.,TRBJ1-5,TRBV7-2,.,CASSPGENQPQHF,TGTGCCAGCAGCCCAGGGGAAAATCAGCCCCAGCATTTT